These 27 T cell receptor beta chains originate from one sample sequenced in a study of beta chain features in type 1 diabetes. TCRB transcripts that were expressed got sequenced, as all of the isolated RNA had been reverse transcribed. Profiled with immunoSEQ multiplex PCR; TCRdb holds only in-frame clones, not every one. The repertoire holds about 900,000 clones, with around a sixth as singletons. Specimen: naive CD4+ T cells from blood. The receptors were sampled from a young woman in good health.

This clone was counted a few times. The J gene is TRBJ2-2, the V gene TRBV11-2; D not resolved. Germline V gives CDR1 SGHAT, CDR2 FQNNGV. This CDR3 is built from 15 residues. Trimming pared 4 bases from V and 4 bases from J, leaving 13 bases between. The CDR3 nucleotides are TGTGCCAGCAGCTCCACCCCACGTGGCACCGGGGAGCTGTTTTTT. This codes for CASSSTPRGTGELFF.

Only a few counts were recorded for this clone. The CDR3 protein is CAISTGTGVVHEQYF. The CDR3 coding sequence is TGTGCCATCAGTACCGGGACAGGGGTAGTCCACGAGCAGTACTTC. The V gene is TRBV10-3, the J gene TRBJ2-7; 10 positions agree with TRBD1. The CDR3 length is 15 residues. CDR1 ENHRY and CDR2 SYGVKD come from the germline V gene. V shed 5 bases and J 5 bases; nucleotides not matched to a gene: 9.

The V gene is TRBV5-4, the J gene TRBJ2-1; unclear D gene. The ends were cut back, 0 bases at V and 4 bases at J, with 14 bases in the middle. The V gene's germline CDR1 is SGHNT and CDR2 YYREEE (reference sequence). This CDR3 comprises 16 residues. As DNA, the CDR3 is TGTGCCAGCAGCTTGGTGTGGGCGCCCGTATACAATGAGCAGTTCTTC. Translation gives CASSLVWAPVYNEQFF.

Only a few counts were recorded for this clone. The chain uses TRBV5-4 and TRBJ2-2, with 14 bases lining up with TRBD2. This CDR3 spans 17 amino acids. Germline loops: CDR1 SGHNT, CDR2 YYREEE (reference sequence). V was pared by 4 bases and J by 5 bases, with 7 bases of the junction left unmatched. CDR3 sequence reads: CASSPGGLAGVTGELFF. In DNA form, the CDR3 reads TGTGCCAGCAGCCCCGGGGGACTAGCGGGAGTAACCGGGGAGCTGTTTTTT.

This clone was seen only a few times. Other DNA sequences in this specimen translate into the identical CDR3. This sequence joins TRBV2 and TRBJ2-1; 7 bases fit TRBD1. The trim removed 6 bases at V and 3 bases at J, leaving 2 bases unmatched. The CDR3 runs to 13 residues. Germline CDR1 is SNHLY and CDR2 is FYNNEI. The chain's CDR3 is CASRRDSYNEQFF. CDR3 nucleotide sequence: TGTGCCAGCAGAAGGGACAGCTACAATGAGCAGTTCTTC.

This clone was seen only a few times. CDR3 DNA: TGTGCCATCAGGCAGGGAGGGGATACGCAGTATTTT. This translates into CAIRQGGDTQYF. V usage is TRBV10-3 and J usage is TRBJ2-3; 7 nucleotides match TRBD2. The ends lost 6 bases at V and 6 bases at J; junction bases unmatched: 3. The CDR3 consists of 12 residues. Germline CDR1 and CDR2: ENHRY and SYGVKD.

About this clone itself: Other DNA sequences from this sample encode an identical CDR3 as well. The chain is built from TRBV6-1 and TRBJ2-5; TRBD1 is a possible D gene (6 bases). Trimming shortened V by 2 bases and J by 5 bases, and 18 bases separated the two germline ends. The germline CDR1 and CDR2 sequences are MNHNS and SASEGT. The CDR3 has 16 residues. The CDR3 nucleotides read TGTGCCAGCAGTGAATGGGGACAAGGGGGTCGTGAGACCCAGTACTTC. Amino acids: CASSEWGQGGRETQYF.

This clone was seen a few times. The chain carries TRBV7-2 and TRBJ2-2; tentatively, D is TRBD1 (6 bases). The V gene's germline CDR1 is SGHTA and CDR2 FQGNSA. With 6 bases removed from V and 1 base from J, the gap between germline ends came to 9 bases. The CDR3 sequence is 14 residues long. DNA for the CDR3: TGTGCCAGCAGTATGGGACAGAACACCGGGGAGCTGTTTTTT. This translates into CASSMGQNTGELFF.

The sample holds a few counts of this clone. This sample includes further DNA sequences coding for the same CDR3. The chain links TRBV5-1 to TRBJ2-3; D tentatively reads TRBD1 or TRBD2 (5 bases each). Germline V gives CDR1 SGHRS, CDR2 YFSETQ. This CDR3 region has 13 residues. V shed 7 bases and J shed 3 bases, with 12 bases lying between them. Written as DNA, the CDR3 is TGCGCCAGCTCGCTTGGGGGAACAGATACGCAGTATTTT. It specifies CASSLGGTDTQYF.

The rearrangement links TRBV4-2 to TRBJ1-2; no definite D call. The V gene's germline CDR1 is LGHNA and CDR2 YNFKEQ. V was pared by 0 bases and J by 3 bases, with 2 bases between. The CDR3 runs to 12 residues. DNA for the CDR3: TGTGCCAGCAGCCAAGATGACTATGGCTACACCTTC. Its translation: CASSQDDYGYTF.

The genes are TRBV5-1 and TRBJ2-2; weak D call: TRBD1 (6 bases). The germline V and J ends were trimmed by 1 base and 1 base, with 8 bases remaining between them. The CDR3 is 15 residues long. Germline-derived CDR1 and CDR2 are SGHRS and YFSETQ. CDR3 sequence reads: CASSLFRGNTGELFF. DNA of the CDR3: TGCGCCAGCAGCTTGTTCAGGGGGAACACCGGGGAGCTGTTTTTT.

In its sample, this clone was seen a few times. The chain has TRBV7-3 and TRBJ2-1, with D maybe TRBD2 (6 bases). Germline loops: CDR1 SGHTA, CDR2 FQGTGA. V was pared by 1 base and J by 4 bases, with 11 bases between. The CDR3 consists of 15 residues. Here the CDR3 DNA reads TGTGCCAGCAGCTTAATGGCGGGAACTTACAATGAGCAGTTCTTC. Its protein product is CASSLMAGTYNEQFF.

This chain links TRBV7-3 with TRBJ2-1, with D tentatively TRBD1 or TRBD2 (5 bases each). This CDR3 has 14 residues. Trimming took 5 bases from V and 3 from J, leaving 11 bases between them. CDR1 is SGHTA and CDR2 is FQGTGA in the germline V gene. The CDR3 loop reads CASSPGAGYNEQFF. The CDR3 DNA sequence: TGTGCCAGCAGCCCCGGGGCCGGCTACAATGAGCAGTTCTTC. Looking up the rest from reference TRBV7-3 and TRBJ2-1 gives the full variable domain: GAGVSQTPSNKVTEKGKYVELRCDPISGHTALYWYRQSLGQGPEFLIYFQGTGAADDSGLPNDRFFAVRPEGSVSTLKIQRTERGDSAVYLCASSPGAGYNEQFFGPGTRLTVL.

The V gene is TRBV27, the J gene TRBJ2-2; 9 nucleotides line up with TRBD2. CDR3 size: 15 residues. V lost 8 bases to trimming and J lost 5 bases; unmatched junction nucleotides: 9. The germline V gene encodes CDR1 MNHEY and CDR2 SMNVEV (reference sequence). The DNA for the CDR3 is TGTGCCAGCGCCATAGCGGGAGTTTCAACCGGGGAGCTGTTTTTT. Translated: CASAIAGVSTGELFF.

The rearrangement links TRBV6-5 to TRBJ1-2; unclear D gene. Germline CDR1 and CDR2: MNHEY and SVGAGI. V lost 2 bases and J 4 bases, leaving 8 bases between the germline ends. The CDR3 runs 13 residues. Written as DNA, the CDR3 is TGTGCCAGCAGTTACCGGCTGTCCTATGGCTACACCTTC. Translating gives CASSYRLSYGYTF.

V usage is TRBV18 and J usage is TRBJ2-7, with D possibly matching TRBD2 (5 bases). The CDR3 has 15 residues. Trimming removed 3 bases at V and 7 bases at J, with 19 bases between. Germline CDR1 is KGHSH and CDR2 is LQKENI. This CDR3 reads CASSPSRPGVGEQYF. For the CDR3, the DNA is TGTGCCAGCTCACCTTCCCGTCCCGGGGTAGGTGAGCAGTACTTC.

This chain joins TRBV15 and TRBJ2-3, with D tentatively TRBD1 (6 bases). The V gene's germline CDR1 is LNHNV and CDR2 YYDKDF (reference sequence). The CDR3 spans 14 residues. The V end lost 5 bases, the J end lost 7 bases, and 16 bases lay between the germline ends. The CDR3 loop reads CATSLTDRVHTQYF. CDR3 DNA: TGTGCCACCAGCCTGACGGACAGAGTACATACGCAGTATTTT.

This clone was counted between two and nine times. The chain joins TRBV7-9 to TRBJ2-1, with TRBD2 identical over 7 bases. Germline V lookup: CDR1 SEHNR, CDR2 FQNEAQ (reference sequence). The V segment lost 5 bases and the J segment 3 bases; nucleotides outside the gene matches: 10. There are 16 residues in the CDR3. The CDR3 loop is CASSLSAGAIYNEQFF. The CDR3 DNA follows: TGTGCCAGCAGCCTTTCGGCGGGAGCGATCTACAATGAGCAGTTCTTC.

V gene TRBV10-3 combines with J gene TRBJ2-1; TRBD2 might be the D (6 bases). V was clipped by 0 bases and J by 4 bases, with 19 bases between them. In germline, CDR1 is ENHRY, CDR2 SYGVKD. There are 18 residues in the CDR3. The CDR3 spells CAISESRATRAPYNEQFF. DNA for the CDR3: TGTGCCATCAGTGAGTCGAGAGCGACTAGGGCACCGTACAATGAGCAGTTCTTC.

The chain has TRBV2 and TRBJ2-5; D unresolved. The CDR3 is made up of 14 amino acids. V lost 11 bases to trimming and J lost 4 bases, with 20 bases between them. Germline V gene data show CDR1 as SNHLY and CDR2 as FYNNEI. CDR3 DNA sequence: TGTGCCGCCACCCAGTCGGCCGCAGGAGAGACCCAGTACTTC. Protein: CAATQSAAGETQYF. Drawing the rest from reference TRBV2 and TRBJ2-5, the complete variable domain is EPEVTQTPSHQVTQMGQEVILRCVPISNHLYFYWYRQILGQKVEFLVSFYNNEISEKSEIFDDQFSVERPDGSNFTLKIRSTKLEDSAMYFCAATQSAAGETQYFGPGTRLLVL.

This clone was observed a handful of times. V usage is TRBV4-2 and J usage is TRBJ2-5; no definite D call. The DNA end is a closer match to TRBJ2-7, so the J assignment may be wrong. The CDR3 totals 15 residues. Germline V gives CDR1 LGHNA, CDR2 YNFKEQ. Written as DNA, the CDR3 is TGTGCCAGCAGCCAAGACTATCGAGGCGACTACGAGCAGTACTTC. Protein: CASSQDYRGDYEQYF.

The rearrangement joins TRBV28 to TRBJ1-2; D may be TRBD1 (5 bases). The CDR3 extends over 15 amino acids. V lost 8 bases, J lost 0 bases, and 16 bases lay in between. Germline assignment: CDR1 MDHEN and CDR2 SYDVKM. Here the CDR3 DNA reads TGTGCCAGCCGTACAGGAGGCTTCCCTAACTATGGCTACACCTTC. Its translation is CASRTGGFPNYGYTF.

This clone was recorded a few times. Other DNA sequences in the same sample also yield this CDR3. The chain uses TRBV15 and TRBJ2-1, with D uncertain. Per the germline V gene, CDR1 is LNHNV and CDR2 is YYDKDF (reference sequence). The CDR3 covers 11 residues. Trimming shortened V by 6 bases and J by 4 bases, and 4 bases separated the two germline ends. The CDR3 loop is CATSGYNEQFF. The CDR3 nucleotides are TGTGCCACCAGTGGATACAATGAGCAGTTCTTC.

The V and J genes are TRBV11-3 and TRBJ2-3, with 7 bases aligning to TRBD1. The CDR3 sequence is 14 residues long. Germline loops: CDR1 SGHNT, CDR2 YENEEA. Losses at the gene ends were 5 bases for V and 4 bases for J; bases not matched to a gene: 6. As DNA, the CDR3 is TGTGCCAGCAGCCCCGGACAGGCCCCAGATACGCAGTATTTT. As protein: CASSPGQAPDTQYF.

This chain uses TRBV19 with TRBJ2-3, with 8 bases that match TRBD2. The V segment lost 3 bases and the J segment 6 bases; nucleotides outside the gene matches: 11. The germline gives CDR1 LNHDA, CDR2 SQIVND (reference sequence). The CDR3 is made up of 16 amino acids. Written as DNA, the CDR3 is TGTGCCAGTAGTATTTCGATCGCGGGAGGTCGCGATACGCAGTATTTT. Amino acids: CASSISIAGGRDTQYF.

The chain couples TRBV25-1 to TRBJ2-7; tentatively, D is TRBD1 (6 bases). The CDR3 is made up of 13 amino acids. Trimming removed 4 bases at V and 5 bases at J, with 12 bases between. Germline V lookup: CDR1 MGHDK, CDR2 SYGVNS. The DNA for the CDR3 is TGTGCCAGCAGTGTTCACAGGGAAGACGAGCAGTACTTC. This encodes CASSVHREDEQYF.

In its sample, this clone was seen a few times. The identical CDR3 is also encoded by other nucleotide sequences in the sample. J is TRBJ2-1 and V is TRBV6-6, with D possibly TRBD2 on 5 matching bases. This CDR3 has 15 amino acids. The germline V gene has CDR1 MNHNY and CDR2 SVGAGI (reference sequence). Trimming removed 2 bases at V and 9 bases at J, with 17 bases between. CDR3 sequence reads: CASSYPPLAGVEQFF. As DNA, the CDR3 is TGTGCCAGCAGTTACCCGCCCCTAGCAGGAGTTGAGCAGTTCTTC.